A selection of T cell receptor beta chains follows, all from one sample in a study of breast tumors, draining lymph nodes, adjacent tissues. TCRdb reprocessed the multiplex PCR reads with MiXCR, giving one entry per CDR3 protein. The sample holds fewer than 300,000 distinct CDR3 sequences, less than 40% seen once. Sample: axillary lymph node tissue. These receptor sequences come from a female donor with breast cancer. Some clones in this sample may be carry-over from other donors' samples. Each CDR3 is given without its conserved first and last residue. The order of the fields is J gene, D gene, V gene, CDR3 protein. A D gene is named only where the DNA matches it firmly.

j_gene: TRBJ2-5; d_gene: NA; v_gene: TRBV7-2; CDR3aa: ASSLLGSRGLGEPQY
j_gene: TRBJ2-7; d_gene: NA; v_gene: TRBV6-1; CDR3aa: ASSANRVRYEQY
j_gene: TRBJ1-2; d_gene: NA; v_gene: TRBV20-1; CDR3aa: SARVVGITAGYGYT
j_gene: TRBJ2-2; d_gene: TRBD2; v_gene: TRBV6-6; CDR3aa: ASSYPGGGRNTGELF
j_gene: TRBJ2-1; d_gene: TRBD1; v_gene: TRBV6-2/TRBV6-3; CDR3aa: ASSYAGTAVYNEQF
j_gene: TRBJ2-7; d_gene: TRBD2; v_gene: TRBV27; CDR3aa: ASSLGGDEQY
j_gene: TRBJ1-4; d_gene: NA; v_gene: TRBV20-1; CDR3aa: SATRTTNEKLF
j_gene: TRBJ1-5; d_gene: NA; v_gene: TRBV19; CDR3aa: ASSIGGNQPQH
j_gene: TRBJ2-6; d_gene: NA; v_gene: TRBV19; CDR3aa: ASSIGNSGANVLT
j_gene: TRBJ1-2; d_gene: TRBD1; v_gene: TRBV24-1; CDR3aa: ATSPGQGASGYT
j_gene: TRBJ1-2; d_gene: TRBD1; v_gene: TRBV18; CDR3aa: ASSPQGAGAGYT
j_gene: NA; d_gene: NA; v_gene: TRBV7-9; CDR3aa: ASSLAWAVTDTQH
j_gene: TRBJ1-6; d_gene: TRBD1; v_gene: TRBV28; CDR3aa: ASRLSGGGGNSPLH
j_gene: NA; d_gene: NA; v_gene: TRBV5-1; CDR3aa: ASSLTQY
j_gene: TRBJ1-6; d_gene: NA; v_gene: TRBV9; CDR3aa: ASSVEVRSNSPPH
j_gene: TRBJ2-1; d_gene: NA; v_gene: TRBV7-3; CDR3aa: ASSPGLNNEQF
j_gene: TRBJ2-3; d_gene: NA; v_gene: TRBV7-3; CDR3aa: ASSPQGGHTDTQY
j_gene: TRBJ2-3; d_gene: NA; v_gene: TRBV4-1; CDR3aa: ASSWDSSTDTQY
j_gene: TRBJ1-1; d_gene: TRBD1; v_gene: TRBV30; CDR3aa: AWTTGLNTEAF
j_gene: TRBJ2-7; d_gene: TRBD2; v_gene: TRBV7-3; CDR3aa: ASSLGLAGGVAENEQY
j_gene: TRBJ2-7; d_gene: NA; v_gene: TRBV4-1; CDR3aa: ASSQEGRREQY
j_gene: TRBJ2-1; d_gene: NA; v_gene: TRBV7-9; CDR3aa: ASSLNGPNDEQF
j_gene: TRBJ1-5; d_gene: NA; v_gene: TRBV9; CDR3aa: ASSVRENTQH
j_gene: TRBJ1-6; d_gene: TRBD1; v_gene: TRBV6-6; CDR3aa: ASSQDRGRLNSPLH
j_gene: TRBJ2-5; d_gene: TRBD2; v_gene: TRBV7-2; CDR3aa: ASSPNGLAGAAY
j_gene: TRBJ2-7; d_gene: NA; v_gene: TRBV20-1; CDR3aa: SVTDITYEQY
j_gene: TRBJ2-1; d_gene: NA; v_gene: TRBV2; CDR3aa: ASSEVRGGGNEQF